Below are 11 T cell receptor beta chains sequenced from a single sample in a study of blood T cell repertoires in COVID-19 (dated by TCRdb to 2018 to 2020). Preparation of the library involved the immunoSEQ multiplex PCR assay. What TCRdb holds here is the immuneACCESS table cut down to in-frame rearrangements. Part of the clones is not present; checked against another copy, under half of the missing clones reflect an unresolved V gene, and the others are unexplained. Counted in this sample were some 160,000 clones; 75% to 90% of them appeared once. The top ten clonotypes cover more than 3% of the sample. Sequenced sample: PBMCs or T cells enriched from blood (not recorded which). These receptors were collected from a woman aged 60 to 75 who had recovered from COVID-19.

The genes are TRBV24-1 and TRBJ2-4, with TRBD1 as a possible D gene (7 bases). The germline V gene encodes CDR1 KGHDR and CDR2 SFDVKD. This CDR3 has 18 amino acids. Trimming took off 3 bases at V and 4 bases at J, with 21 bases between the two ends. For the CDR3, the DNA is TGTGCCACCAGTGATCTCCGGGACATCAGGGGGGCAAAAAACATTCAGTACTTC. The encoded protein is CATSDLRDIRGAKNIQYF.

V is TRBV19 and J is TRBJ1-2; 7 positions match TRBD1. CDR1 is LNHDA, CDR2 SQIVND, per germline (reference sequence). Trimming took 6 bases from V and 5 from J; bases not matched to a gene: 9. This CDR3 has 14 amino acids. Written as DNA, the CDR3 is TGTGCCAGTAGGGGGACAGCTAGTCCGTATGGCTACACCTTC. It translates to CASRGTASPYGYTF.

This chain uses TRBV9 with TRBJ1-1, with unresolved D. CDR3 length: 17 residues. Germline V gives CDR1 SGDLS, CDR2 YYNGEE. Trimming shortened V by 4 bases and J by 0 bases, and 19 bases separated the two germline ends. The CDR3 loop is CASSPPPYSMMNTEAFF. The CDR3 DNA is TGTGCCAGCAGCCCCCCCCCATACTCAATGATGAACACTGAAGCTTTCTTT.

V is TRBV3-1 (or the pseudogene TRBV3-2) and J is TRBJ1-2; D not resolved. The CDR3 extends over 14 amino acids. Trimming shortened V by 0 bases and J by 2 bases, and 7 bases separated the two germline ends. Germline V gives CDR1 LGHDT, CDR2 YNNKEL (reference sequence). DNA of the CDR3: TGTGCCAGCAGCCAAGATTGGCAGAACTATGGCTACACCTTC. Encoded protein: CASSQDWQNYGYTF.

This clone was recorded a few times. The chain recombines TRBV2 with TRBJ2-7; no clear D. V was clipped by 7 bases and J by 3 bases, with 13 bases between them. This CDR3 has 13 amino acids. Looked up from germline, CDR1 is SNHLY and CDR2 is FYNNEI. CDR3 amino acids: CASTIPHSYEQYF. CDR3 in DNA: TGTGCCAGCACCATTCCCCATAGCTACGAGCAGTACTTC. Supplemented by reference TRBV2 and TRBJ2-7, the full variable domain reads EPEVTQTPSHQVTQMGQEVILRCVPISNHLYFYWYRQILGQKVEFLVSFYNNEISEKSEIFDDQFSVERPDGSNFTLKIRSTKLEDSAMYFCASTIPHSYEQYFGPGTRLTVT.

This sequence joins TRBV3-1 (or the pseudogene TRBV3-2) and TRBJ1-1; a weak D match, TRBD1 (5 bases). CDR1 and CDR2 from the germline V gene are LGHDT and YNNKEL (reference sequence). V was trimmed by 6 bases and J by 2 bases, leaving 7 bases between them. The CDR3 loop spans 12 amino acids. Here the CDR3 reads CASSRGNTEAFF. In nucleotides, the CDR3 is TGTGCCAGCAGTAGGGGAAACACTGAAGCTTTCTTT.

The chain uses TRBV11-2 and TRBJ2-1; possible D gene TRBD2, 6 bases. Germline V CDR1 and CDR2: SGHAT, FQNNGV. Trimming left V 5 bases short and J 7 bases short, with 18 bases between. This CDR3 comprises 15 residues. CDR3 DNA sequence: TGTGCCAGCAGCCCGCGGGACTGGCATCGGAATGAGCAGTTCTTC. It specifies CASSPRDWHRNEQFF.

The J gene is TRBJ1-2, the V gene TRBV12-3 or TRBV12-4; D gene unclear. The CDR3 is made up of 12 amino acids. V was pared by 5 bases and J by 4 bases, with 8 bases between. In DNA, the CDR3 is TGTGCCAGCAGTCGGACTCCCTATGGCTACACCTTC. Encoded protein: CASSRTPYGYTF.

This clone was seen just once. V usage is TRBV7-2 and J usage is TRBJ1-1; 8 bases are shared with TRBD1. Germline-derived CDR1 and CDR2 are SGHTA and FQGNSA. V shed 6 bases and J 3 bases; nucleotides not matched to a gene: 9. The CDR3 has 15 residues. The CDR3 sequence is CASRRQGAADTEAFF. CDR3 nucleotide sequence: TGTGCCAGCAGACGTCAGGGGGCTGCGGACACTGAAGCTTTCTTT. Filled out from reference TRBV7-2 and TRBJ1-1, the complete variable domain reads GAGVSQSPSNKVTEKGKDVELRCDPISGHTALYWYRQSLGQGLEFLIYFQGNSAPDKSGLPSDRFSAERTGGSVSTLTIQRTQQEDSAVYLCASRRQGAADTEAFFGQGTRLTVV.

CDR3 sequence reads: CASSFPGGGQGGELFF. The CDR3 DNA is TGTGCCAGCAGCTTCCCCGGCGGGGGGCAAGGCGGGGAGCTGTTTTTT. This chain uses TRBV11-2 with TRBJ2-2, with TRBD2 identical over 8 bases. This CDR3 has 16 amino acids. J was trimmed by 7 bases and V by 3 bases; bases with no gene match: 10. Germline V CDR1 and CDR2: SGHAT, FQNNGV.

V and J are TRBV6-1 and TRBJ1-2, with TRBD1 matching 9 bases. J lost 3 bases, V lost 0 bases, and 5 bases had no gene match. The germline CDR1 and CDR2 sequences are MNHNS and SASEGT. This CDR3 is built from 16 residues. As DNA, the CDR3 is TGTGCCAGCAGTGAAGCGCGAGACAGGGGGGACTATGGCTACACCTTC. Translating gives CASSEARDRGDYGYTF.